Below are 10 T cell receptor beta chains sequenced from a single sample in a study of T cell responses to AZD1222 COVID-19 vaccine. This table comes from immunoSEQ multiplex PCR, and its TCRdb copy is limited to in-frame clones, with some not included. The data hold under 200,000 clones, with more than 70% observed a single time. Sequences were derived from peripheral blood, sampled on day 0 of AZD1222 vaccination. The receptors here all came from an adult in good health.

The CDR3 loop is CAWSVEPTGNTEAFF. DNA for the CDR3: TGTGCCTGGAGTGTAGAGCCTACTGGGAACACTGAAGCTTTCTTT. This chain links TRBV30 with TRBJ1-1, with no clear D. CDR3 length: 15 amino acids. The V end was cut by 0 bases, the J end by 1 base, with 12 bases between. Germline V gene sequence: CDR1 GTSNPN, CDR2 SVGIG (reference sequence).

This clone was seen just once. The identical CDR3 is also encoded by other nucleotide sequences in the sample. The CDR3 nucleotides read TGTGCCAGCAGCCTGGACAGGGGAAATGAAAAACTGTTTTTT. It encodes CASSLDRGNEKLFF. The chain has TRBV7-2 and TRBJ1-4; 9 nucleotides agree with TRBD1. CDR1 is SGHTA and CDR2 is FQGNSA in the germline V gene. The CDR3 extends over 14 amino acids. Losses at the gene ends were 5 bases for V and 5 bases for J; bases not matched to a gene: 3.

CDR3: CASRMDSNYGYTF. DNA for the CDR3: TGTGCCAGCAGGATGGACAGTAACTATGGCTACACCTTC. V and J are TRBV6-5 and TRBJ1-2; the D gene is possibly TRBD1 (6 bases). The CDR3 covers 13 residues. V was pared by 6 bases and J by 1 base, with 9 bases between. Germline V CDR1 and CDR2: MNHEY, SVGAGI.

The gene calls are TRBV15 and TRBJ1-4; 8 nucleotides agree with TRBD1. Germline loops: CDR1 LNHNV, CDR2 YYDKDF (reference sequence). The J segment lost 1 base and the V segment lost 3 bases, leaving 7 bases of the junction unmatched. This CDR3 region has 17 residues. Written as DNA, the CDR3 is TGTGCCACCAGCAGGTCCCGGGACAGGTTAACTAATGAAAAACTGTTTTTT. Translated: CATSRSRDRLTNEKLFF.

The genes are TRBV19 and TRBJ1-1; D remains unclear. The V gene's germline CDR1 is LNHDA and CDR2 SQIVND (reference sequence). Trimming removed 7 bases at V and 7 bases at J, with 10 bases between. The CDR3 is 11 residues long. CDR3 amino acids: CASIGDIEAFF. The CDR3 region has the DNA TGTGCCAGTATTGGTGACATTGAAGCTTTCTTT.

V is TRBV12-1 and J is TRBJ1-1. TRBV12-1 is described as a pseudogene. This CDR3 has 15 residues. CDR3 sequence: CASLPWGGLDTEAFF. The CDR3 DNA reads TGTGCCAGCCTCCCCTGGGGGGGGCTAGACACTGAAGCTTTCTTT.

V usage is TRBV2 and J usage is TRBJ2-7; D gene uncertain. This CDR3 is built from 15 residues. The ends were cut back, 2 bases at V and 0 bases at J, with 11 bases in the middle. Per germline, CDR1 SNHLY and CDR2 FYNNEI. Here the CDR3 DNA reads TGTGCCAGCAGTGAACGCGGCCCGCCCTCCTACGAGCAGTACTTC. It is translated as CASSERGPPSYEQYF.

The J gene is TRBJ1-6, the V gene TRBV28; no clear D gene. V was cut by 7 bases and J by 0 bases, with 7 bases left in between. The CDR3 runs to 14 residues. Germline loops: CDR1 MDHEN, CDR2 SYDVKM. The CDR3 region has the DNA TGTGCCAGCATCCCGAGCTCCTATAATTCACCCCTCCACTTT. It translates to CASIPSSYNSPLHF.

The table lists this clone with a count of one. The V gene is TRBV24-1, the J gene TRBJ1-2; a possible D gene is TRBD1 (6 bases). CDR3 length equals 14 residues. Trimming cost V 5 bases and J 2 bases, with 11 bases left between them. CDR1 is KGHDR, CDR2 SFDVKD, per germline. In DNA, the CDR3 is TGTGCCACCAGTGGGGGACACGACAACTATGGCTACACCTTC. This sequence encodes CATSGGHDNYGYTF.

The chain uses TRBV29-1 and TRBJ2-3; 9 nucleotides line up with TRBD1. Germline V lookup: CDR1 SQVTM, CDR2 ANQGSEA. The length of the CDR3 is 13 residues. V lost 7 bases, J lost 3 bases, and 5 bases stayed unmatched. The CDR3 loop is CSGTQGATDTQYF. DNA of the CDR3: TGCAGCGGAACACAGGGGGCAACAGATACGCAGTATTTT.